The entry that follows covers one T cell receptor beta chain sequence. Per germline, CDR1 SGHAT and CDR2 FQNNGV. Deletions cut 5 bases from V and 5 bases from J, with 20 bases between. The CDR3 extends over 16 amino acids. These data are taken from a study of Ad26.COV2.S vaccination and SARS-CoV-2 variants. Sequencing used immunoSEQ multiplex PCR; TCRdb keeps in-frame clones, though not all of them. The table has approximately 500,000 clones, approximately 90% seen once. The sample's treatment: around 19 received Ad26.COV2.S at low or high dose, single or two shots; about five received placebo; per-sample allocation not given. Samples were taken on day 63 after the first vaccine or placebo injection.

The V and J genes are TRBV11-2 and TRBJ2-3; the D gene could be TRBD1 or TRBD2 (6 bases each). The sequence was obtained from a person aged 18-65 years who received the Ad26.COV2.S COVID-19 vaccine or a placebo. Sequencing was performed on peripheral blood, taken in a trial of Ad26.COV2.S vaccine versus placebo. The CDR3 region is CASSLYRRGDRDTQYF. CDR3 nucleotide sequence: TGTGCCAGCAGCCTATACCGAAGGGGGGATAGAGATACGCAGTATTTT.